The rows below give T cell receptor beta chains drawn from one sample of a study of T cell responses to AZD1222 COVID-19 vaccine. Clones were read by immunoSEQ multiplex PCR, and TCRdb kept only the in-frame ones, dropping some. This table has about 130,000 clones, roughly 93% appearing once. Sequenced here: peripheral blood, sampled 28 days after the second AZD1222 dose. These receptor sequences come from an adult who received the AZD1222 COVID-19 vaccine. The CDR3 runs from the conserved cysteine through the conserved F or W. D genes are given only for firm matches. Rows give clone size only sometimes, using once, few, many, or a class for an expanded clone.

>11|NA|TRBJ1-1|TRBV30|NA
CAWRVGTEAFF
TGTGCCTGGAGAGTGGGCACTGAAGCTTTCTTT
>13|NA|TRBJ1-1|TRBV5-1|NA
CASSASLNTEAFF
TGCGCCAGCAGCGCCTCATTGAACACTGAAGCTTTCTTT
>18|NA|TRBJ2-1|TRBV28|NA
CASSSYIPGQTLYNEQFF
TGTGCCAGCAGTTCATATATCCCCGGACAAACCTTATACAATGAGCAGTTCTTC
>16|TRBD1|TRBJ2-7|TRBV4-1|NA
CASSQTTGTVSYEQYF
TGCGCCAGCAGCCAAACTACCGGGACAGTTTCCTACGAGCAGTACTTC
>15|TRBD2|TRBJ2-7|TRBV5-8|NA
CASSFGASGYYEQYF
TGTGCCAGCAGTTTTGGGGCTAGCGGATACTACGAGCAGTACTTC
>11|NA|TRBJ2-7|TRBV6-5|NA
CASSTIYEQYF
TGTGCCAGCAGTACCATATACGAGCAGTACTTC
>13|NA|TRBJ2-5|TRBV5-1|NA
CASSSTSWETQYF
TGCGCCAGCAGCTCGACTAGTTGGGAGACCCAGTACTTC
>16|TRBD2|TRBJ2-3|TRBV6-6|NA
CASSYQTSGRVDTQYF
TGTGCCAGCAGTTACCAGACTAGCGGGAGGGTAGATACGCAGTATTTT
>19|NA|TRBJ2-6|TRBV19|NA
CASSDYRGNRLGGANVLTF
TGTGCCAGTAGTGATTATAGGGGGAATCGTCTAGGTGGGGCCAACGTCCTGACTTTC
>16|TRBD1|TRBJ1-3|TRBV10-3|NA
CATDPGQSVSGNTIYF
TGTGCCACAGACCCGGGACAGTCCGTCTCTGGAAACACCATATATTTT
>14|NA|TRBJ2-3|TRBV9|once
CASSVAATTDTQYF
TGTGCCAGCAGCGTAGCGGCAACCACAGATACGCAGTATTTT
>12|NA|TRBJ1-1|TRBV5-6|NA
CASSLMGAEAFF
TGTGCCAGCAGCTTGATGGGAGCTGAAGCTTTCTTT
>18|TRBD2|TRBJ2-2|TRBV4-2|NA
CASSQPGTSGSHTGELFF
TGTGCCAGCAGCCAACCCGGGACTAGCGGTTCCCACACCGGGGAGCTGTTTTTT
>14|NA|TRBJ1-6|TRBV30|NA
CAWSSWKANSPLHF
TGTGCCTGGAGTTCCTGGAAGGCTAATTCACCCCTCCACTTT
>14|NA|TRBJ2-1|TRBV7-3|NA
CASSLRLANYEQFF
TGTGCCAGCAGCTTACGGCTAGCGAACTATGAGCAGTTCTTC